The source of this T cell receptor beta chain is a study of blood T cell repertoires in COVID-19. V was pared by 1 base and J by 7 bases, with 6 bases of the junction left unmatched. The CDR3 has 16 residues. Germline CDR1 reads MRHNA; CDR2 reads SNTAGT. Clones were sequenced by immunoSEQ multiplex PCR, and TCRdb holds only the in-frame ones, with some missing. The sample holds over 10,000 clones, about 88% seen once. Sequenced material: peripheral blood. The receptor was derived from a human donor in a cohort sampled during active COVID-19. J is TRBJ2-1 and V is TRBV6-4; 11 nucleotides match TRBD2. This chain's CDR3 is CASSDYLAGGLNEQFF. The CDR3 region has the DNA TGTGCCAGCAGTGACTATCTAGCGGGGGGATTAAATGAGCAGTTCTTC.